A selection of T cell receptor beta chains follows, all from one sample in a study of radiotherapy plus CTLA-4 blockade in lung cancer. The repertoire was sequenced with immunoSEQ multiplex PCR; TCRdb's copy has only in-frame clones and lacks some. The sample records approximately 46,000 clones, about 85% being singletons. The material was peripheral blood, obtained from a patient treated with radiotherapy plus ipilimumab. The receptor source for this set is a human donor with non-small cell lung cancer whose response to radiotherapy plus ipilimumab could not be evaluated. The CDR3 runs from the conserved cysteine through the conserved F or W. D genes are given only for firm matches. Size tells how often a clone was seen (once, few, many) or the class of an expanded clone, and some rows leave it out.

D gene,J gene,V gene,clone size,CDR3 DNA,CDR3 protein
TRBD1,TRBJ2-7,TRBV28,.,TGTGCCAGCAGTATCGGGGGACAGGGGCGGTACGAGCAGTACTTC,CASSIGGQGRYEQYF
TRBD1,TRBJ2-5,TRBV6-1,.,TGTGCCAGCCGTCGAGGACAGGGGGAATTAGAGACCCAGTACTTC,CASRRGQGELETQYF
TRBD2,TRBJ2-7,TRBV4-3,.,TGCGCCAGCAGCCAGTATCTAGCGGGAGACAACGAGCAGTACTTC,CASSQYLAGDNEQYF
TRBD2,TRBJ2-7,TRBV7-8,.,TGTGCCAGCAGCTTCACTAGCGGGCCCTACGAGCAGTACTTC,CASSFTSGPYEQYF
TRBD1,TRBJ2-1,TRBV11-1,.,TGTGCCAGCAGCGAACGGGACAGGGACCATGAGCAGTTCTTC,CASSERDRDHEQFF
.,TRBJ2-6,TRBV30,.,TGTGCCTGGAGGGGCTTGGCCAACGTCCTGACTTTC,CAWRGLANVLTF
TRBD1,TRBJ1-1,TRBV7-9,.,TGTGCCAGCAGCTCCTTCCCAGGGGGGTATACTGAAGCTTTCTTT,CASSSFPGGYTEAFF
.,TRBJ1-4,TRBV4-2,.,TGTGCCAGCAGCCACCTCGGGATCCCCGGGGATGAAAAACTGTTTTTT,CASSHLGIPGDEKLFF
.,TRBJ2-6,TRBV10-3,.,TGTGCCATCAGAGAGGCGAGCTCTGGGGCCAACGTCCTGACTTTC,CAIREASSGANVLTF
TRBD2,TRBJ2-1,TRBV7-2,few,TGTGCCAGCAGCTTAGGCGGGGGGGGTGAGCAGTTCTTC,CASSLGGGGEQFF
.,TRBJ1-2,TRBV15,once,TGTGCCACCAGCAGGCCGACAGTGCCCAACTATGGCTACACCTTC,CATSRPTVPNYGYTF
.,TRBJ1-1,TRBV9,.,TGTGCCAGCAGCGCCAGACAATTGAACACTGAAGCTTTCTTT,CASSARQLNTEAFF
.,TRBJ1-1,TRBV14,.,TGTGCCAGCAGCCAAGTAGGGGGTGGCACTGAAGCTTTCTTT,CASSQVGGGTEAFF
TRBD1,TRBJ2-2,TRBV5-1,.,TGCGCCAGCAGACAAACGACAGGGTTGGGAACCGGGGAGCTGTTTTTT,CASRQTTGLGTGELFF
.,TRBJ1-5,TRBV28,.,TGTGCCAGCAGTTTAAGGGGGATCCGGCAGCCCCAGCATTTT,CASSLRGIRQPQHF
TRBD2,TRBJ2-3,TRBV11-2,.,TGTGCCAGCAGTCCCGCTGGCGGGAGGTTTCCAGATACGCAGTATTTT,CASSPAGGRFPDTQYF
.,TRBJ2-7,TRBV28,medium-sized,TGTGCCAGCACGGGTCCCTACGAGCAGTACTTC,CASTGPYEQYF
TRBD1,TRBJ2-7,TRBV6-6,.,TGTGCCAGCCGAGTCCGGGACAGCTCCTACGAGCAGTACTTC,CASRVRDSSYEQYF
TRBD1,TRBJ2-5,TRBV7-2,.,TGTGCCAGCAGCTTAGGGGGGACAGGGGGAGAGACCCAGTACTTC,CASSLGGTGGETQYF
TRBD2,TRBJ2-7,TRBV7-9,.,TGTGCCAGCAGCCCCCGCGGGGGGAGCGAGCAGTACTTC,CASSPRGGSEQYF
TRBD2,TRBJ2-1,TRBV4-1,.,TGCGCCAGCAGCCAAGACCATAGCGGGAGCTCCTACAATGAGCAGTTCTTC,CASSQDHSGSSYNEQFF
.,TRBJ1-1,TRBV5-1,.,TGCGCCAGCAGCTTGAAGACAGGCCTGAACACTGAAGCTTTCTTT,CASSLKTGLNTEAFF
TRBD2,TRBJ2-2,TRBV9,.,TGTGCCAGCAGCGTAGGGACTAGATTTGCCGGGGAGCTGTTTTTT,CASSVGTRFAGELFF
TRBD2,TRBJ2-1,TRBV11-3,.,TGTGCCAGCAGCCTCCGACTAGCTAGTGAGCAGTTCTTC,CASSLRLASEQFF
.,TRBJ1-5,TRBV10-3,few,TGTGCCATCAGTGAGTCCTGGCCAGGGGGCAATCAGCCCCAGCATTTT,CAISESWPGGNQPQHF
TRBD2,TRBJ2-7,TRBV13,.,TGTGCCAGCAGCTTGCGAGCGGGAGTTAACTACGAGCAGTACTTC,CASSLRAGVNYEQYF
TRBD2,TRBJ2-1,TRBV19,once,TGTGCCAGTAGTACCCTAGCGGAGGGAAATAATGAGCAGTTCTTC,CASSTLAEGNNEQFF
.,TRBJ1-1,TRBV5-1,once,TGCGCCAGCAGCACAGAGGGTTTTGGCACTGAAGCTTTCTTT,CASSTEGFGTEAFF
TRBD1,TRBJ1-1,TRBV28,once,TGTGCCAGCAGCCGCGGACAGGCGTCTGAAGCTTTCTTT,CASSRGQASEAFF
TRBD2,TRBJ2-1,TRBV19,.,TGTGCCAGTACCGACCCTAGCGGGAAGTCCCACAATGAGCAGTTCTTC,CASTDPSGKSHNEQFF
TRBD1,TRBJ1-2,TRBV28,.,TGTGCCAGCAGTTCGCTCCGGGACAGGGGGCCTAACTATGGCTACACCTTC,CASSSLRDRGPNYGYTF
TRBD1,TRBJ2-2,TRBV7-8,.,TGTGCCAGCAGTTATACAGGGACAGGGGGGTCGGCCGGGGAGCTGTTTTTT,CASSYTGTGGSAGELFF
.,TRBJ2-7,TRBV11-2,.,TGTGCCAGCAGTCTAATGGCAGGGGAATTCTACGAGCAGTACTTC,CASSLMAGEFYEQYF
.,TRBJ1-1,TRBV25-1,.,TGTGCCAGCAGTGAATCAACCGGACAAGAAGCTTTCTTT,CASSESTGQEAFF
.,TRBJ1-3,TRBV18,.,TGTGCCAGCTCACCACAACAAACAGGGAATGGAAACACCATATATTTT,CASSPQQTGNGNTIYF
.,TRBJ2-2,TRBV5-1,.,TGCGCCAGTCGACGACTATCAAACACCGGGGAGCTGTTTTTT,CASRRLSNTGELFF
.,TRBJ2-4,TRBV27,.,TGTGCCAGCAGTCCCAGGAACAAAAACATTCAGTACTTC,CASSPRNKNIQYF
.,TRBJ2-5,TRBV18,.,TGTGCCAGCTCAATTACACGCCAAGAGACCCAGTACTTC,CASSITRQETQYF
TRBD1,TRBJ2-7,TRBV4-3,.,TGCGCCAGCAGCCGAGACAGGGCCTCCTACGAGCAGTACTTC,CASSRDRASYEQYF
.,TRBJ2-2,TRBV5-4,.,TGTGCCAGCAGCCCTACCCCAGGGGTGTACTCCGGGGAGCTGTTTTTT,CASSPTPGVYSGELFF
TRBD1,TRBJ1-2,TRBV7-8,.,TGTGCCAGCAGCTGGGGACAGTTAAACTATGGCTACACCTTC,CASSWGQLNYGYTF
.,TRBJ2-7,TRBV28,.,TGTGCCACTGAGGGCAGTGTGAAGGCCGAGCAGTACTTC,CATEGSVKAEQYF
TRBD1,TRBJ2-5,TRBV2,few,TGTGCCAGCATTCACAGGGGAGCCCAAGAGACCCAGTACTTC,CASIHRGAQETQYF
TRBD1,TRBJ1-5,TRBV2,few,TGTGCCAGCAGCTCGGATCAGGGGGCAGGTCAGCCCCAGCATTTT,CASSSDQGAGQPQHF
TRBD1,TRBJ2-6,TRBV5-6,.,TGTGCCAGCAGCCCTAGACAGGGGTTAAGCTCTGGGGCCAACGTCCTGACTTTC,CASSPRQGLSSGANVLTF
.,TRBJ1-1,TRBV7-3,once,TGTGCCAGCAGCTTAATACGGTACACTGAAGCTTTCTTT,CASSLIRYTEAFF
.,TRBJ2-1,TRBV7-9,.,TGTGCCAGCAGCTACCTTTACGGTCTCTCCTACAATGAGCAGTTCTTC,CASSYLYGLSYNEQFF
TRBD2,TRBJ2-7,TRBV6-5,few,TGTGCCAGCATCAAGGCGGGGGGCGAGCAGTACTTC,CASIKAGGEQYF
.,TRBJ1-5,TRBV10-3,few,TGTGCCTCCAGGAGGGATATCAATCAGCCCCAGCATTTT,CASRRDINQPQHF
TRBD1,TRBJ1-2,TRBV5-5,.,TGTGCCAGCAGCTTGGCCCAGGGGGCTGGTGGCTACACCTTC,CASSLAQGAGGYTF
.,TRBJ2-1,TRBV4-2,.,TGTGCCAGCAGCCGGTCCCGGGAACTCGACAATGAGCAGTTCTTC,CASSRSRELDNEQFF
TRBD2,TRBJ2-7,TRBV5-5,.,TGTGCCAGCAGCTTTCATGGGCTAGCGGGAGGCAAAAACTACGAGCAGTACTTC,CASSFHGLAGGKNYEQYF
TRBD2,TRBJ2-1,TRBV2,.,TGTGCCAGCAGTGAACTAGCGGATTACAATGAGCAGTTCTTC,CASSELADYNEQFF